The clone carrying this T cell receptor beta chain was picked up a small number of times. Its antigen is currently unknown. The data originate from a study of T cells in Graves' hyperthyroidism and ophthalmopathy. Overall study: At the time of initial diagnosis and before any treatment, peripheral blood was collected.

Researchers amplified the TCR beta CDR3 regions from RNA transcripts. The HTBI set primed first-round TCR CDR3 RT-PCR. MiXCR, applied by TCRdb to the multiplex PCR reads, yields one record per CDR3 protein. The data show approximately 420,000 distinct CDR3 sequences, around 13% seen once. The diagnoses drew upon clinical symptoms, serum thyroxine and TRAb, thyroid ultrasound and orbital computed tomography. Around 10 ml fresh peripheral blood yielded the PBMCs. This CDR3 is built from 17 residues. Germline CDR1 SGHRS, CDR2 YFSETQ. V was clipped by 5 bases and J by 0 bases; unmatched bases: 8. Study-wide points: Blood also carried most thyroid clonotypes expanded above 0.001.

The origin of this receptor is a woman aged 18 to 35 with Graves' hyperthyroidism. The sequencing sample was made of blood. The rearrangement joins TRBV5-1 to TRBJ1-3, with 10 bases identical to TRBD1. The CDR3 loop reads CASRRDRGSSSGNTIYF. The CDR3, as DNA: TGCGCCAGCAGACGGGACAGGGGCTCCAGCTCTGGAAACACCATATATTTT.